These 7 T cell receptor beta chains originate from one sample sequenced in a study of blood T cell repertoires in COVID-19. Data came from immunoSEQ multiplex PCR; TCRdb stores just in-frame clones and leaves some out. The table includes about 64,000 clones, 90% detected once. The sequencing input was peripheral blood. These receptor sequences come from a woman of 80 years or more with active COVID-19.

The V gene is TRBV6-5, the J gene TRBJ2-2, with D possibly being TRBD1 (6 bases). The germline V gene encodes CDR1 MNHEY and CDR2 SVGAGI. The length of the CDR3 is 14 residues. The ends were cut back, 10 bases at V and 7 bases at J, with 19 bases in the middle. CDR3 sequence: CAIRKGTYRGELFF. The CDR3 DNA sequence: TGTGCCATCCGCAAGGGGACATACCGCGGGGAGCTGTTTTTT.

This clone was seen just once. As DNA, the CDR3 is TGCAGTGCTAGTCCCCCAGCGGGAGGGCAAGAGACCCAGTACTTC. As protein: CSASPPAGGQETQYF. The V gene is TRBV20-1, the J gene TRBJ2-5; TRBD2 matches at 10 bases. The CDR3 contains 15 residues. With 3 bases clipped from V and 2 bases from J, the junction kept 6 bases outside the gene matches. The germline V gene encodes CDR1 DFQATT and CDR2 SNEGSKA (reference sequence).

This rearrangement joins TRBV2 to TRBJ1-6; D may be TRBD1 (5 bases). Germline-derived CDR1 and CDR2 are SNHLY and FYNNEI. The V gene lost 5 bases and the J gene lost 9 bases, with 20 bases spanning the gap. This CDR3 has 16 residues. The CDR3 region is CASSREGTGAFSPLHF. For the CDR3, the DNA is TGTGCCAGCAGTCGGGAGGGGACTGGGGCGTTTTCACCCCTCCACTTT. The variable domain in full, completed from reference TRBV2 and TRBJ1-6, reads EPEVTQTPSHQVTQMGQEVILRCVPISNHLYFYWYRQILGQKVEFLVSFYNNEISEKSEIFDDQFSVERPDGSNFTLKIRSTKLEDSAMYFCASSREGTGAFSPLHFGNGTRLTVT.

The chain joins TRBV29-1 to TRBJ2-2; 7 bases are a match to TRBD1. The CDR3 runs to 13 residues. With V trimmed by 5 bases and J by 4 bases, 4 bases remained unmatched. Looked up from germline, CDR1 is SQVTM and CDR2 is ANQGSEA. CDR3 residues: CSVRQGGTGELFF. The CDR3 DNA sequence: TGCAGCGTTAGACAGGGTGGCACCGGGGAGCTGTTTTTT.

The sample holds one count of this clone. The V gene is TRBV5-1, the J gene TRBJ2-2; 11 nucleotides match TRBD2. Germline lookup yields CDR1 SGHRS and CDR2 YFSETQ. V shed 7 bases and J 1 base; nucleotides not matched to a gene: 3. The CDR3 runs 15 residues. The DNA for the CDR3 is TGCGCCAGCTCTAGCGGGGGGCAGAACACCGGGGAGCTGTTTTTT. As protein: CASSSGGQNTGELFF.

The rearrangement links TRBV9 to TRBJ1-3; D not resolved. CDR1 is SGDLS and CDR2 is YYNGEE in the germline V gene. The V end was cut by 0 bases, the J end by 5 bases, with 12 bases between. The CDR3 extends over 15 amino acids. The CDR3 reads CASSVGGLTRNTIYF. In DNA form, the CDR3 reads TGTGCCAGCAGCGTAGGAGGACTTACCAGAAACACCATATATTTT.

This clone was seen once. This rearrangement joins TRBV28 to TRBJ2-7, with 10 bases aligning to TRBD2. The ends lost 5 bases at V and 3 bases at J; junction bases unmatched: 7. Germline V gene lookup returns CDR1 MDHEN and CDR2 SYDVKM. This CDR3 has 15 residues. The CDR3 DNA sequence: TGTGCCAGCAGTGCCATAGCGGGAGGTCTCTACGAGCAGTACTTC. Its protein is CASSAIAGGLYEQYF. The full variable domain, completed using reference TRBV28 and TRBJ2-7, is DVKVTQSSRYLVKRTGEKVFLECVQDMDHENMFWYRQDPGLGLRLIYFSYDVKMKEKGDIPEGYSVSREKKERFSLILESASTNQTSMYLCASSAIAGGLYEQYFGPGTRLTVT.